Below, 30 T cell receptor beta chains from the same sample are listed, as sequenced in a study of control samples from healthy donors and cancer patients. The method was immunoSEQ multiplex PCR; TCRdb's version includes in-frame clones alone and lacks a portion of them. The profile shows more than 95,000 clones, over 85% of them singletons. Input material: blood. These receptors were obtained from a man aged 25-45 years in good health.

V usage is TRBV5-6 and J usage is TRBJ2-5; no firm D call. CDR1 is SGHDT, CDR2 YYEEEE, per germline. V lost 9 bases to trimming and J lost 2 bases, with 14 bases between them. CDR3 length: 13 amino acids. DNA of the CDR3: TGTGCCACCCAGAAGACCAATCAAGAGACCCAGTACTTC. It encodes CATQKTNQETQYF.

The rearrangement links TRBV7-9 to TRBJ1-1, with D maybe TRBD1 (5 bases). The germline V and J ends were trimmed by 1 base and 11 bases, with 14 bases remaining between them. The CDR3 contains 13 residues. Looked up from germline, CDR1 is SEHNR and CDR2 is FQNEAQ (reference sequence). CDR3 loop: CASSLVGVGEAFF. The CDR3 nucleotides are TGTGCCAGCAGCTTAGTAGGGGTGGGAGAGGCTTTCTTT.

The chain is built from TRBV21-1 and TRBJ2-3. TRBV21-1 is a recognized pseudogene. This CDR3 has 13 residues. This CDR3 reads CASPTADTDTQYF. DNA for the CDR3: TGTGCCAGCCCCACGGCCGACACAGATACGCAGTATTTT.

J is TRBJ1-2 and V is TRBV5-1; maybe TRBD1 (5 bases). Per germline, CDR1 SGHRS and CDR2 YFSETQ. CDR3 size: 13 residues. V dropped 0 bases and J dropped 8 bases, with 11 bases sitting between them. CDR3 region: CASSLGREKGYTF. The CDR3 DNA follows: TGCGCCAGCAGCTTGGGCAGGGAAAAAGGCTACACCTTC.

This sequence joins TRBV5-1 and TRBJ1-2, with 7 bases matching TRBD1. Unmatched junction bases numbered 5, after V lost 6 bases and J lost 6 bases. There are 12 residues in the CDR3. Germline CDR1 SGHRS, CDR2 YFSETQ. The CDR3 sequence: CASTLGGDGYTF. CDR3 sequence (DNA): TGCGCCAGCACCTTAGGGGGCGATGGCTACACCTTC.

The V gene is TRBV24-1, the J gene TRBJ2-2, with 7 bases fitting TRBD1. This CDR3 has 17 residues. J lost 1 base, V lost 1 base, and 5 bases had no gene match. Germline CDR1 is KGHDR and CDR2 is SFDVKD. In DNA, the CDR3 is TGTGCCACCAGTGATTTTAAGGGGGCACAGAACACCGGGGAGCTGTTTTTT. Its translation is CATSDFKGAQNTGELFF.

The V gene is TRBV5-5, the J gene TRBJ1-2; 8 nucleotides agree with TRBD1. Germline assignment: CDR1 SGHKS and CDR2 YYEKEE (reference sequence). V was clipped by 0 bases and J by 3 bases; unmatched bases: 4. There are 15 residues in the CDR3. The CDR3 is CASSLGQGNYYGYTF. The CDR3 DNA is TGTGCCAGCAGCTTGGGACAGGGGAACTACTATGGCTACACCTTC.

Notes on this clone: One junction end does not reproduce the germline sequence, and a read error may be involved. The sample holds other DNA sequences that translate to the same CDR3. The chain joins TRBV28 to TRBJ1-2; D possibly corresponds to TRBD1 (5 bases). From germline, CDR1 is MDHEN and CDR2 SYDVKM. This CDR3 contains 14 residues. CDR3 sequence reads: CASSLARVKGGYTF. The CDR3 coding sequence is TGTGCTAGCAGTTTGGCCAGGGTGAAAGGTGGCTACACCTTC.

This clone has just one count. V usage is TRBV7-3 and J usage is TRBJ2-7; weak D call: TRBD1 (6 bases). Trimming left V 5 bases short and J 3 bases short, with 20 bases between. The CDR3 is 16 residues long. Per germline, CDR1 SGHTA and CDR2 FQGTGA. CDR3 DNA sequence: TGTGCCAGCAGCCCCCCTGGGACACCGAGTATCTACGAGCAGTACTTC. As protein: CASSPPGTPSIYEQYF.

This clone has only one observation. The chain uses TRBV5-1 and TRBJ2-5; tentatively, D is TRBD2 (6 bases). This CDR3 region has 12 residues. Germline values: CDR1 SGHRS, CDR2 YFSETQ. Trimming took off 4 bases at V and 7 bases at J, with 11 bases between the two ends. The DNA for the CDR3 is TGCGCCAGCAGCCCCCTGGGGGGGACCCAGTACTTC. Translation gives CASSPLGGTQYF.

The DNA of the CDR3 is TGTGCCAGCAGCTTCGAGCGAGGCGGGGAGCTGTTTTTT. Translating gives CASSFERGGELFF. The chain recombines TRBV7-8 with TRBJ2-2; no reliable D call. Trimming took 3 bases from V and 7 from J, leaving 9 bases between them. CDR3 size: 13 residues. Per the germline V gene, CDR1 is SGHVS and CDR2 is FQNEAQ. Full variable domain (outside the CDR3, taken from reference TRBV7-8 and TRBJ2-2): GAGVSQSPRYKVAKRGQDVALRCDPISGHVSLFWYQQALGQGPEFLTYFQNEAQLDKSGLPSDRFFAERPEGSVSTLKIQRTQQEDSAVYLCASSFERGGELFFGEGSRLTVL.

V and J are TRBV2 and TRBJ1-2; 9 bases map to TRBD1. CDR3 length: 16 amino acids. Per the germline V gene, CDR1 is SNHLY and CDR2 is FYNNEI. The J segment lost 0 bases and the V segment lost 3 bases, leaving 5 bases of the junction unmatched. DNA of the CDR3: TGTGCCAGCAGTGACGCCCGGGACAGGGCTAACTATGGCTACACCTTC. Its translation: CASSDARDRANYGYTF.

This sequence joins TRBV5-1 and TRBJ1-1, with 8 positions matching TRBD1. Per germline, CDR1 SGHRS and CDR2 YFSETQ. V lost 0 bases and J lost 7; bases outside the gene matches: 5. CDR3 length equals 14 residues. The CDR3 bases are TGCGCCAGCAGCTTGGTTGGCAGGGGGCTTGAAGCTTTCTTT. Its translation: CASSLVGRGLEAFF.

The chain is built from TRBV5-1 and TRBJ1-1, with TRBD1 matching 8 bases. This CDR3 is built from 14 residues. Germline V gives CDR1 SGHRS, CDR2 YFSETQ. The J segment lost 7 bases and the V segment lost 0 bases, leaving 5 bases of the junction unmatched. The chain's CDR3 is CASSLGTGYNEAFF. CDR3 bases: TGCGCCAGCAGCTTGGGGACAGGGTATAATGAAGCTTTCTTT.

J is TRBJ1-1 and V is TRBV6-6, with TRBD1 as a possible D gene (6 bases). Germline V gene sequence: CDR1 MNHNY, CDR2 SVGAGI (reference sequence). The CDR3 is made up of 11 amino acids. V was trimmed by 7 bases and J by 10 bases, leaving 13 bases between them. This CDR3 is CASTIDRRAFF. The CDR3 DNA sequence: TGTGCCAGCACTATCGACAGGCGAGCTTTCTTT.

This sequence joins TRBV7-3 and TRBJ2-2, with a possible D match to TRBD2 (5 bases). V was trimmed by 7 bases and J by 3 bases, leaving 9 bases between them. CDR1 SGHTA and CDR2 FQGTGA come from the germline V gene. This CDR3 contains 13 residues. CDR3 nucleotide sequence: TGTGCCAGCATGGGCGGGTACACCGGGGAGCTGTTTTTT. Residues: CASMGGYTGELFF.

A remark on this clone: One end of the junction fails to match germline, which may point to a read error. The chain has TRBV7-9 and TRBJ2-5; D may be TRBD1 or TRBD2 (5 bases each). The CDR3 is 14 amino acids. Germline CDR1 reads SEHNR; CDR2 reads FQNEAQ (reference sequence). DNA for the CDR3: TGTGCCAGCATCTTAAACGGGGCCGAAGAGACCCAGTACTTC. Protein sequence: CASILNGAEETQYF.

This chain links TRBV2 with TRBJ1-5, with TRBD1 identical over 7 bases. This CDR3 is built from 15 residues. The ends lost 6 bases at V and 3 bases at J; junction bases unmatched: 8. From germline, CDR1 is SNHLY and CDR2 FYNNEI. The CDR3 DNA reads TGTGCCAGCAGGCCCATACAGGGGCACAATCAGCCCCAGCATTTT. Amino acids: CASRPIQGHNQPQHF.

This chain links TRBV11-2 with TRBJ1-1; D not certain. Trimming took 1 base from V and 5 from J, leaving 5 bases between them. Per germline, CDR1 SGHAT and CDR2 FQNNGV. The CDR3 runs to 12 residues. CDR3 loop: CASSLVGTEAFF. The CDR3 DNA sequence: TGTGCCAGCAGCTTAGTAGGGACTGAAGCTTTCTTT. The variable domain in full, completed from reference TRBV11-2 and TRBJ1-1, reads EAGVAQSPRYKIIEKRQSVAFWCNPISGHATLYWYQQILGQGPKLLIQFQNNGVVDDSQLPKDRFSAERLKGVDSTLKIQPAKLEDSAVYLCASSLVGTEAFFGQGTRLTVV.

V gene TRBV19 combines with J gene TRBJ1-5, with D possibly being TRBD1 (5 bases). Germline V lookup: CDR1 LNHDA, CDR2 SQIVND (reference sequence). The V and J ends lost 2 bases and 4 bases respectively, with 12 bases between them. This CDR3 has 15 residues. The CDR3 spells CASSIIQGGNQPQHF. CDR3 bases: TGTGCCAGTAGTATAATTCAGGGTGGGAATCAGCCCCAGCATTTT.

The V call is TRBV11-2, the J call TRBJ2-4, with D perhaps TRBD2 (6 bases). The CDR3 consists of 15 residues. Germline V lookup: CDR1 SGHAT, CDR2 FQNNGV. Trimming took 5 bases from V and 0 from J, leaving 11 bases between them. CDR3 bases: TGTGCCAGCAGCCCCCCGGGACTAGCCAAAAACATTCAGTACTTC. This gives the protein CASSPPGLAKNIQYF. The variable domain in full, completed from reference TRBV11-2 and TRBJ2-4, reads EAGVAQSPRYKIIEKRQSVAFWCNPISGHATLYWYQQILGQGPKLLIQFQNNGVVDDSQLPKDRFSAERLKGVDSTLKIQPAKLEDSAVYLCASSPPGLAKNIQYFGAGTRLSVL.

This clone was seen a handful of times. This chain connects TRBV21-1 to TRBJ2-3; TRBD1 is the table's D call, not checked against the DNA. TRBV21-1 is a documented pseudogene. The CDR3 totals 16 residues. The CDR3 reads CASSKAGPSYMDTQYF. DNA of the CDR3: TGTGCCAGCAGCAAAGCGGGCCCGAGTTACATGGATACGCAGTATTTT.

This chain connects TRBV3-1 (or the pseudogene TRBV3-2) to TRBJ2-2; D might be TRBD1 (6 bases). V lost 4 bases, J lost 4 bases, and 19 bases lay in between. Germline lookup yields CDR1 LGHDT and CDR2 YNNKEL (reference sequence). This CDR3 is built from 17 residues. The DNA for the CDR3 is TGTGCCAGCAGCCCCCAGGGGAGACAGGAAGGCACCGGGGAGCTGTTTTTT. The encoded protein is CASSPQGRQEGTGELFF.

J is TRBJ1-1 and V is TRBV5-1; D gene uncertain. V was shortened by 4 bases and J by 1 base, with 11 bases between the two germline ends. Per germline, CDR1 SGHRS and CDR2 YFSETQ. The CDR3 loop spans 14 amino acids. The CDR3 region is CASSDGYRNTEAFF. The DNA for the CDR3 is TGCGCCAGCAGCGATGGCTATCGGAACACTGAAGCTTTCTTT.

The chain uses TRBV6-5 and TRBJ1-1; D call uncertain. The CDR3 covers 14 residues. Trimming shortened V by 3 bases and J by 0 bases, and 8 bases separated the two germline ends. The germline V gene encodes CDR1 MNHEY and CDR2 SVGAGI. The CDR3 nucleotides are TGTGCCAGCAGTTATGGTGTTATGAACACTGAAGCTTTCTTT. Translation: CASSYGVMNTEAFF.

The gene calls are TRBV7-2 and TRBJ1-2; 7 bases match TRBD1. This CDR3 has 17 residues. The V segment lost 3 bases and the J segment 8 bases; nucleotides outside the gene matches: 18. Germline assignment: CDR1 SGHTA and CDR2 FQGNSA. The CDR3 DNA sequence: TGTGCCAGCAGCTTTGGGGTAGACACAGGGGCAGTCGGAGGCTACACCTTC. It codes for CASSFGVDTGAVGGYTF.

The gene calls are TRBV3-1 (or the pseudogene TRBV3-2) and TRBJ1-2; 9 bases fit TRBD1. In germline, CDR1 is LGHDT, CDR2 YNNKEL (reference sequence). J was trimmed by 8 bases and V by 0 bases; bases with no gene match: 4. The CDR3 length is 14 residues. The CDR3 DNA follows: TGTGCCAGCAGCCAAGAACAGGGGGCGGGAGGCTACACCTTC. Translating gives CASSQEQGAGGYTF.

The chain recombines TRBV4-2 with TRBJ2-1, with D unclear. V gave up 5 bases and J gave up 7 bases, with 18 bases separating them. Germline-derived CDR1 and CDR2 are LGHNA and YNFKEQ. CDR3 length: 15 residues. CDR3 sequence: CASSEGISVGNEQFF. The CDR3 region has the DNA TGTGCCAGCAGCGAAGGGATCTCGGTAGGAAATGAGCAGTTCTTC.

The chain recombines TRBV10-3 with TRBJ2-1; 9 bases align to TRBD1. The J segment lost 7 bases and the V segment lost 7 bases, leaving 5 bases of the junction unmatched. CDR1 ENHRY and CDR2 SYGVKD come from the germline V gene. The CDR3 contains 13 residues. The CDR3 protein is CAITDDRGNEQFF. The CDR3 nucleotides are TGTGCCATCACCGACGACAGGGGGAATGAGCAGTTCTTC.

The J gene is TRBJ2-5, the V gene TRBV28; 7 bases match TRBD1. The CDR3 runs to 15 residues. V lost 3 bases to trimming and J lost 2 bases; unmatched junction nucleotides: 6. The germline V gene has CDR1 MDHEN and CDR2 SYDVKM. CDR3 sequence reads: CASSFRTGLQETQYF. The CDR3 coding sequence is TGTGCCAGCAGTTTCAGGACAGGCCTACAAGAGACCCAGTACTTC.